The clone carrying this T cell receptor (beta chain) has only a few counts. The antigen is unknown. The CDR3 loop spans 17 amino acids. The germline gives CDR1 MGHRA, CDR2 YSYEKL. Unmatched junction bases numbered 14, after V lost 4 bases and J lost 8 bases. From the RT-PCR reads, TCRdb called clonotypes with MiXCR, one entry per CDR3 protein. The sample includes 630,000 or so distinct CDR3 sequences, 15% to 19% of them seen just once. The record originates from a study of response to subunit inactivated influenza vaccine. Study-level results: Authors suggested that a seasonal influenza vaccination recruits few new T cells each time.

The TCR was taken from a man aged 45-65 years who received an inactivated influenza vaccine. The V gene is TRBV4-1, the J gene TRBJ2-1; 10 nucleotides agree with TRBD2. Sequencing used PBMCs from blood, obtained roughly 12 days after vaccination. DNA for the CDR3: TGCGCCAGCAGCCTCATTAGTAGCGGGGGGCCAGGGGATGAGCAGTTCTTC. Its translation: CASSLISSGGPGDEQFF.